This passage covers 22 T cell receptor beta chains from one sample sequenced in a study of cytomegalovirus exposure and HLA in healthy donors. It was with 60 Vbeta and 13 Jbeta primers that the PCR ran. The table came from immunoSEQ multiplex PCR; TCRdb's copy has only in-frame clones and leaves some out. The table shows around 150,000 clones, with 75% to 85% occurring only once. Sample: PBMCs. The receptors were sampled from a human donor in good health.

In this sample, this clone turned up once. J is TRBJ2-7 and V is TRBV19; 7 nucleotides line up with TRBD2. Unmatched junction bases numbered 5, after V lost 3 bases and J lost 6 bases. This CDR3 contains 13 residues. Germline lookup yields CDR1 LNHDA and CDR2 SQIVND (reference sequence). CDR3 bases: TGTGCCAGTAGTATGGGAGGGTACGGCGAGCAGTACTTC. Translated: CASSMGGYGEQYF.

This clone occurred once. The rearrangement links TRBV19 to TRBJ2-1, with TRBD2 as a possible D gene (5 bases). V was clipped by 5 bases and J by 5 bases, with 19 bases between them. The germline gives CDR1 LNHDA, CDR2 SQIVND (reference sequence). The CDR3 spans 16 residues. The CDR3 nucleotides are TGTGCCAGTAGTTCTCAATACCGGACTGGAAACAATGAGCAGTTCTTC. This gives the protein CASSSQYRTGNNEQFF.

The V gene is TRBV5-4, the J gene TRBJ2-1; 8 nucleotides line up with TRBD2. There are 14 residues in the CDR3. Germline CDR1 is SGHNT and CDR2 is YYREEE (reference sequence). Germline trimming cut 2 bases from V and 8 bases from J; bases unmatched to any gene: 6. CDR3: CASSFPTSAHEQFF. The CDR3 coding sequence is TGTGCCAGCAGCTTTCCGACTAGCGCACATGAGCAGTTCTTC.

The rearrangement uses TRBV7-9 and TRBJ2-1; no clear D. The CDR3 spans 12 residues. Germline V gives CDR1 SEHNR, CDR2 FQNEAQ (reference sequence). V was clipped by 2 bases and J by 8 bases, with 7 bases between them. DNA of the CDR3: TGTGCCAGCAGCTTAAGTAGTCATGAGCAGTTCTTC. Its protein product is CASSLSSHEQFF.

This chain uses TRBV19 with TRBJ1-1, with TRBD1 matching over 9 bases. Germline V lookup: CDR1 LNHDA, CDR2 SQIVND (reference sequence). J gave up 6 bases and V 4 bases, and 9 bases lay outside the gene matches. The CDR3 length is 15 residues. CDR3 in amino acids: CASSKYRDRESEAFF. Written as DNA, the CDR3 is TGTGCCAGTAGTAAATACCGGGACAGGGAGTCTGAAGCTTTCTTT.

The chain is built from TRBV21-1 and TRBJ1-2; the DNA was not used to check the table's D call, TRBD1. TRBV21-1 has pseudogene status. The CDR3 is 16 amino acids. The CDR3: CASSKVYRGLDYGYTF. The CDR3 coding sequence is TGTGCCAGCAGCAAAGTATACAGGGGGCTTGACTATGGCTACACCTTC.

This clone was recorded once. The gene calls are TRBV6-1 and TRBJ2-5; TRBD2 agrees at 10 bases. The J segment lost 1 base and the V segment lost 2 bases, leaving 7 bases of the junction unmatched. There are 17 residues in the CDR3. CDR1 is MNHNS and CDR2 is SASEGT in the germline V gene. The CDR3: CASSESPSGSLQETQYF. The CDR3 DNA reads TGTGCCAGCAGTGAATCGCCTAGCGGGAGCCTCCAAGAGACCCAGTACTTC.

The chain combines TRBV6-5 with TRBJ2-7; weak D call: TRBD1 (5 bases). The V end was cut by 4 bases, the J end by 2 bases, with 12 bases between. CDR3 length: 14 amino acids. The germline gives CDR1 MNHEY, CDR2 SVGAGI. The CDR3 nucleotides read TGTGCCAGCAGTTCAAGTGACAGCCCCTACGAGCAGTACTTC. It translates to CASSSSDSPYEQYF.

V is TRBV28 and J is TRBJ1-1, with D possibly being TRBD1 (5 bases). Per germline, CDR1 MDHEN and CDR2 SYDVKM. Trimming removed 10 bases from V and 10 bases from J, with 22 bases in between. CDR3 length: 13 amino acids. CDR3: CATQTETPWGAFF. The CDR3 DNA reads TGTGCCACCCAGACAGAGACTCCCTGGGGAGCTTTCTTT. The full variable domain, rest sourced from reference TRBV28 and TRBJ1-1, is DVKVTQSSRYLVKRTGEKVFLECVQDMDHENMFWYRQDPGLGLRLIYFSYDVKMKEKGDIPEGYSVSREKKERFSLILESASTNQTSMYLCATQTETPWGAFFGQGTRLTVV.

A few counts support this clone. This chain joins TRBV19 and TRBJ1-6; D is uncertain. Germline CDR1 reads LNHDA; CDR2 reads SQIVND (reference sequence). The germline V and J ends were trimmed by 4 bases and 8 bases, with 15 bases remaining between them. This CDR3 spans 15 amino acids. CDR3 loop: CASSTSKGGYSPLHF. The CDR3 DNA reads TGTGCCAGTAGTACCTCTAAGGGAGGGTATTCACCCCTCCACTTT. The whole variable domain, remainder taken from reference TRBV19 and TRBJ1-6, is DGGITQSPKYLFRKEGQNVTLSCEQNLNHDAMYWYRQDPGQGLRLIYYSQIVNDFQKGDIAEGYSVSREKKESFPLTVTSAQKNPTAFYLCASSTSKGGYSPLHFGNGTRLTVT.

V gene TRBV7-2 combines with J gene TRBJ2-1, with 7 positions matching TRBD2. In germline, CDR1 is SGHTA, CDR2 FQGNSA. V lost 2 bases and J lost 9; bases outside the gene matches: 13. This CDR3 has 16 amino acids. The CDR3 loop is CASSLRERDRRGEQFF. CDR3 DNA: TGTGCCAGCAGCTTACGAGAGCGGGACCGGCGGGGTGAGCAGTTCTTC.

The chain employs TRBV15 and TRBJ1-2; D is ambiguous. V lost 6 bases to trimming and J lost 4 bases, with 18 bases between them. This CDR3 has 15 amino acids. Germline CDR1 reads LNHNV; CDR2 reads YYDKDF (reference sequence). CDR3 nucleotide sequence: TGTGCCACCAGGTGGTTGCGGGAGTCCGTCTATGGCTACACCTTC. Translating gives CATRWLRESVYGYTF.

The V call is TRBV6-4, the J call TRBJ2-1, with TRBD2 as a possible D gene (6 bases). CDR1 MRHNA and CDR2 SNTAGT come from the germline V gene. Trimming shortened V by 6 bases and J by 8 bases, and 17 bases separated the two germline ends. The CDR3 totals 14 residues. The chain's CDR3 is CASRGDLATDEQFF. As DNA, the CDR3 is TGTGCCAGCAGGGGCGATCTAGCGACCGATGAGCAGTTCTTC.

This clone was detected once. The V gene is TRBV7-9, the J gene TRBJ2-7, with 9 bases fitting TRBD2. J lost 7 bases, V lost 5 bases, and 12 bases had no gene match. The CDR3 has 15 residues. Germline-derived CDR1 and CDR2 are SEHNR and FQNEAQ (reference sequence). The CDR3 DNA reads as TGTGCCAGCAGCCTGGGGGCCAGCGGGGGGCGTGAGCAGTACTTC. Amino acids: CASSLGASGGREQYF.

The CDR3 spells CASSHGQGGSWGTGELFF. CDR3 coding DNA: TGTGCCAGCAGCCACGGACAGGGGGGGTCTTGGGGCACCGGGGAGCTGTTTTTT. The chain recombines TRBV5-6 with TRBJ2-2; the match to TRBD1 covers 10 bases. This CDR3 has 18 amino acids. CDR1 and CDR2 from the germline V gene are SGHDT and YYEEEE. Germline trimming cut 4 bases from V and 4 bases from J; bases unmatched to any gene: 13.

The CDR3 loop is CASRSQNTGELFF. The CDR3 DNA follows: TGTGCCAGCAGGTCACAGAACACCGGGGAGCTGTTTTTT. The chain links TRBV27 to TRBJ2-2; D call uncertain. Trimming stripped 6 bases from V and 1 base from J, with 6 bases between. Per germline, CDR1 MNHEY and CDR2 SMNVEV (reference sequence). This CDR3 has 13 amino acids.

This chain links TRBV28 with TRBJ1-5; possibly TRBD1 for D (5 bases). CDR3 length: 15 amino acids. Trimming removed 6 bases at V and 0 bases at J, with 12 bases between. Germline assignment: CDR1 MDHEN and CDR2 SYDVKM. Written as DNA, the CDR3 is TGTGCCAGCAGCTCCACAGGTAGTAGCAATCAGCCCCAGCATTTT. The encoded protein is CASSSTGSSNQPQHF.

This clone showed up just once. The CDR3 loop reads CASSPSEYEQYF. In nucleotides, the CDR3 is TGTGCCAGCTCACCAAGTGAGTACGAGCAGTACTTC. The chain combines TRBV18 with TRBJ2-7; D is ambiguous. The CDR3 is 12 amino acids. CDR1 is KGHSH, CDR2 LQKENI, per germline. Trimming left V 2 bases short and J 4 bases short, with 6 bases between. Based on the CDR3 plus reference TRBV18 and TRBJ2-7, the full variable domain is NAGVMQNPRHLVRRRGQEARLRCSPMKGHSHVYWYRQLPEEGLKFMVYLQKENIIDESGMPKERFSAEFPKEGPSILRIQQVVRGDSAAYFCASSPSEYEQYFGPGTRLTVT.

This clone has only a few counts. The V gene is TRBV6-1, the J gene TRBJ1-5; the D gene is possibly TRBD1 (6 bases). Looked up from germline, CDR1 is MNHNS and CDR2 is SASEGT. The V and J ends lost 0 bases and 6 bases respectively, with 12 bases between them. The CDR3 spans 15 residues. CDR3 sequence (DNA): TGTGCCAGCAGTGAAGCGCGGCAGGGGCTTCAGCCCCAGCATTTT. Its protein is CASSEARQGLQPQHF.

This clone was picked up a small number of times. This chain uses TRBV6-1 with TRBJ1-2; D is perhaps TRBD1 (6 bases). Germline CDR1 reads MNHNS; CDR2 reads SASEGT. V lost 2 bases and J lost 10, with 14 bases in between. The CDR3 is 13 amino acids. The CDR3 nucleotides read TGTGCCAGCAGTGAATTGGGGACATTGGCCTACACCTTC. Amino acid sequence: CASSELGTLAYTF.

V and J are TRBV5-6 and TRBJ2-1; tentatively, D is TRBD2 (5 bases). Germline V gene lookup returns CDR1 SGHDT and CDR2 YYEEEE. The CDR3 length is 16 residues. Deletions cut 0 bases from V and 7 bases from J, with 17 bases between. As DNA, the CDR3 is TGTGCCAGCAGCTTGGCCGGTGCTGGGAGAGTGAATGAGCAGTTCTTC. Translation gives CASSLAGAGRVNEQFF. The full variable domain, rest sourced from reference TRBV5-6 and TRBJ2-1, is DAGVTQSPTHLIKTRGQQVTLRCSPKSGHDTVSWYQQALGQGPQFIFQYYEEEERQRGNFPDRFSGHQFPNYSSELNVNALLLGDSALYLCASSLAGAGRVNEQFFGPGTRLTVL.

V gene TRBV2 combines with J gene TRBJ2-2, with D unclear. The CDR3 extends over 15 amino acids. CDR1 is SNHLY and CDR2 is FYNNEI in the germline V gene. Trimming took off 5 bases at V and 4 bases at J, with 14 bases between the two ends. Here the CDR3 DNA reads TGTGCCAGCAGTCGAGACTGGTCGGGCACCGGGGAGCTGTTTTTT. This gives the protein CASSRDWSGTGELFF.